The sequence of this TCR beta chain was determined in a study of blood T cell repertoires in COVID-19. Turning to the study itself: Acute and convalescent COVID-19 specimens originated in the United States, Italy and Spain.

Assay: immunoSEQ multiplex PCR; the TCRdb copy retains only in-frame clones and omits some. The table lists under 85,000 clones, 85% to 90% of them singletons. V was pared by 10 bases and J by 9 bases, with 6 bases of the junction left unmatched. The CDR3 sequence is 11 residues long. CDR1 MDHEN and CDR2 SYDVKM come from the germline V gene. This TCR came from a man in his 70s with active or convalescent COVID-19. Sequenced material: peripheral blood. The gene calls are TRBV28 and TRBJ2-4; TRBD2 matches at 7 bases. The DNA for the CDR3 is TGTGCCACCCAAAGGGAGGGCATTCAGTACTTC. Its protein is CATQREGIQYF. The full variable domain, rest sourced from reference TRBV28 and TRBJ2-4, is DVKVTQSSRYLVKRTGEKVFLECVQDMDHENMFWYRQDPGLGLRLIYFSYDVKMKEKGDIPEGYSVSREKKERFSLILESASTNQTSMYLCATQREGIQYFGAGTRLSVL.